This T cell receptor beta chain was sequenced for a study of beta chain features in type 1 diabetes. Study-wide background: Age and gender were similar between patients and healthy donors, as were cell yields. Whole-study findings and limits: Sampled from patients, naive, central memory and Treg TCRB repertoires appeared more similar than those sampled from healthy donors.

The sequenced template was cDNA made from the entire isolated RNA. Profiling relied on immunoSEQ multiplex PCR, and the TCRdb table lists in-frame clones only, not all of them. The sample carries 900,000 or so clones, 15% to 20% recorded once. This CDR3 region has 14 residues. V gave up 3 bases and J gave up 2 bases, with 10 bases separating them. Germline-derived CDR1 and CDR2 are KGHSH and LQKENI. Remarks on this clone: The target antigen is unknown.

This chain connects TRBV18 to TRBJ1-2; a weak D match, TRBD1 (5 bases). The origin of this receptor is a woman between 18 and 30 years old in good health. Input material: naive CD4+ T cells from blood. CDR3 sequence: CASSPLTENYGYTF. DNA for the CDR3: TGTGCCAGCTCACCCCTGACAGAGAACTATGGCTACACCTTC.